Each of the 2 T cell receptor beta chains below was sequenced from the same sample in a study of blood T cell repertoires in COVID-19. Assay: immunoSEQ multiplex PCR; the TCRdb copy retains only in-frame clones and omits some. This table has over 85,000 clones, about 86% appearing once. The sample was peripheral blood. The receptors were sampled from a woman aged 65 to 85 with acute or convalescent COVID-19.

This chain joins TRBV20-1 and TRBJ2-7; TRBD2 matches at 10 bases. The CDR3 sequence is 17 residues long. Trimming cost V 3 bases and J 2 bases; bases outside gene matches: 13. CDR1 is DFQATT and CDR2 is SNEGSKA in the germline V gene (reference sequence). The CDR3 here is CSASILAGKYLTYEQYF. CDR3 DNA: TGCAGTGCTAGTATACTAGCGGGGAAGTACCTTACCTACGAGCAGTACTTC.

The chain uses TRBV5-1 and TRBJ2-5; 8 bases agree with TRBD1. Per the germline V gene, CDR1 is SGHRS and CDR2 is YFSETQ. With 1 base clipped from V and 4 bases from J, the junction kept 3 bases outside the gene matches. This CDR3 spans 14 amino acids. The CDR3 reads CASSLTGGLETQYF. CDR3 nucleotide sequence: TGCGCCAGCAGCTTGACAGGGGGTCTAGAGACCCAGTACTTC.